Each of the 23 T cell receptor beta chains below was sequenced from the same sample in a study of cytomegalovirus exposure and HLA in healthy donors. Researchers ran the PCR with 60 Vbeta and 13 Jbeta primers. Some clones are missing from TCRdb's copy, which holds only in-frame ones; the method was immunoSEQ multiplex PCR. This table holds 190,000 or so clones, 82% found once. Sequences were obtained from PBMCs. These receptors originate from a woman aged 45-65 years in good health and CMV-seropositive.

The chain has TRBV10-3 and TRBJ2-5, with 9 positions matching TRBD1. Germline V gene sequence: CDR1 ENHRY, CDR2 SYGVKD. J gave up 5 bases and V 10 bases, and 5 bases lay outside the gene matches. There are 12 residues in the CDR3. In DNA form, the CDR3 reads TGTGCCACGCAAGACAGGGGGGAGACCCAGTACTTC. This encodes CATQDRGETQYF.

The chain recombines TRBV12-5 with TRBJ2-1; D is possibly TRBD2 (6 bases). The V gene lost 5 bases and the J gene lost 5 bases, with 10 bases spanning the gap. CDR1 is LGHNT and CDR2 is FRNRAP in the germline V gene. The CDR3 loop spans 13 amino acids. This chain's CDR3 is CASGLSGDNEQFF. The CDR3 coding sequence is TGTGCTAGTGGTCTCTCGGGGGACAATGAGCAGTTCTTC.

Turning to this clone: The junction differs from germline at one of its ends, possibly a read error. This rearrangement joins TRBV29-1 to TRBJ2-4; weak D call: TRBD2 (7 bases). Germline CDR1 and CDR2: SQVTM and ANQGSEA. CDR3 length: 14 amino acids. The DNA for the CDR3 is TGCAGCGTTGAGAGGGAGGGTAGGGGGAACAGTCAGTACTTC. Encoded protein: CSVEREGRGNSQYF.

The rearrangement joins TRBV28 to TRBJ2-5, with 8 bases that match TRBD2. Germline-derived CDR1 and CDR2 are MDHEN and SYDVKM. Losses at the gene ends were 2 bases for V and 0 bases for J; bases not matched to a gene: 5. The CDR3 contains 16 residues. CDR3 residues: CASSLRRGANQETQYF. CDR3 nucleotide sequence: TGTGCCAGCAGTTTACGGCGGGGGGCTAACCAAGAGACCCAGTACTTC.

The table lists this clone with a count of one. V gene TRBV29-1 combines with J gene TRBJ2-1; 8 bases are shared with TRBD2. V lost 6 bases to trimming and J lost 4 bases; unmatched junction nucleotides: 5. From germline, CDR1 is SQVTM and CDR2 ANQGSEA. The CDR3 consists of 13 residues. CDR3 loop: CSVLSGTYNEQFF. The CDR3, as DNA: TGCAGCGTGCTTAGCGGGACGTACAATGAGCAGTTCTTC.

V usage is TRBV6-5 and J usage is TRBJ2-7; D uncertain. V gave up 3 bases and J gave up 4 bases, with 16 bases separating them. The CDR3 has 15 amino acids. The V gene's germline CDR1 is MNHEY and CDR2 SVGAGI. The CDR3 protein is CASSYSPAGPYEQYF. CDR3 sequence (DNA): TGTGCCAGCAGTTATTCCCCGGCAGGCCCGTACGAGCAGTACTTC.

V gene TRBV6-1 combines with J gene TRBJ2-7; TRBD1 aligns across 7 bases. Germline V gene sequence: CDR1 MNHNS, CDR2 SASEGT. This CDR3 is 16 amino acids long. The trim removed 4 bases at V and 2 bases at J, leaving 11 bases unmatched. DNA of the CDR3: TGTGCCAGCAGTGGCCACGCCGGGACAGTAACCTACGAGCAGTACTTC. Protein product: CASSGHAGTVTYEQYF.

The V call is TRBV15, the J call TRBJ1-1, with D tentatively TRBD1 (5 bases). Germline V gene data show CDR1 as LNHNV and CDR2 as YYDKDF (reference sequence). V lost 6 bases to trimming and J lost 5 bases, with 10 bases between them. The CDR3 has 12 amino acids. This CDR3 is CATSPGHTEAFF. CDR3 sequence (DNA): TGTGCCACCAGTCCAGGGCATACTGAAGCTTTCTTT.

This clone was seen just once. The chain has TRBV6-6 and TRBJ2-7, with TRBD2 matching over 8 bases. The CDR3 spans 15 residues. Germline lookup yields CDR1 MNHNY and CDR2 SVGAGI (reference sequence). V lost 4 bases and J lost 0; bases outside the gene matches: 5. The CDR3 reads CASSFTSGSSYEQYF. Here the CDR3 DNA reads TGTGCCAGCAGTTTCACTAGCGGAAGCTCCTACGAGCAGTACTTC.

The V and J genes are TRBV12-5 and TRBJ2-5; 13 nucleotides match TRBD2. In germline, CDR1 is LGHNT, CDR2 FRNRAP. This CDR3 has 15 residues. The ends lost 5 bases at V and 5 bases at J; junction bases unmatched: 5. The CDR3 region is CASGEGTSGVETQYF. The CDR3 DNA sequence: TGTGCTAGTGGTGAAGGGACTAGCGGGGTGGAGACCCAGTACTTC.

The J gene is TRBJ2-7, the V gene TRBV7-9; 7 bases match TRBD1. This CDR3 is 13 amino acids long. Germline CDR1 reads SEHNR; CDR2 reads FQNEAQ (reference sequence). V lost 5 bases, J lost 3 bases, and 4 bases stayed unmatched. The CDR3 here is CASSNRDSYEQYF. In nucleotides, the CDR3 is TGTGCCAGCAGCAACCGGGACAGCTACGAGCAGTACTTC.

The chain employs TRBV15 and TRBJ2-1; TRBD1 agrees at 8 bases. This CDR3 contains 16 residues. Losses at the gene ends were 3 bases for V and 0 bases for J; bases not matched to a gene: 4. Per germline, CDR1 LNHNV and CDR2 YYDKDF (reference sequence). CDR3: CATSRTGDSSYNEQFF. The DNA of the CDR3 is TGTGCCACCAGCAGGACAGGGGACAGCTCCTACAATGAGCAGTTCTTC. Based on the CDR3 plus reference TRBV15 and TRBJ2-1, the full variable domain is DAMVIQNPRYQVTQFGKPVTLSCSQTLNHNVMYWYQQKSSQAPKLLFHYYDKDFNNEADTPDNFQSRRPNTSFCFLDIRSPGLGDTAMYLCATSRTGDSSYNEQFFGPGTRLTVL.

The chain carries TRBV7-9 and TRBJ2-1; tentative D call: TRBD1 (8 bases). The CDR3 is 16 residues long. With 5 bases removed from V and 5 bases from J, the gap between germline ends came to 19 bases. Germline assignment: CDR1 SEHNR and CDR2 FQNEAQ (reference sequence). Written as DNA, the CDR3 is TGTGCCAGCAGCCCGGAACAGGGGGGGTATGACAATGAGCAGTTCTTC. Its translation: CASSPEQGGYDNEQFF.

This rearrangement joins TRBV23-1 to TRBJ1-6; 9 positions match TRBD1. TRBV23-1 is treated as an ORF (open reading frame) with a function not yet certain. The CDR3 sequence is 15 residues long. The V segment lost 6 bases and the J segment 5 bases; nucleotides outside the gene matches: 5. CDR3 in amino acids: CASSPTGGHNSPLHF. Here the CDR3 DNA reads TGCGCCAGCAGCCCTACAGGGGGCCATAATTCACCCCTCCACTTT.

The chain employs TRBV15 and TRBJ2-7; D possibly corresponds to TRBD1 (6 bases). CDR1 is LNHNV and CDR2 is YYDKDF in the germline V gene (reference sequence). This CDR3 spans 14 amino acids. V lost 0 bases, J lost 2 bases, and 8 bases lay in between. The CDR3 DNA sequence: TGTGCCACCAGCAGAGAACAGGGAACCTACGAGCAGTACTTC. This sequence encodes CATSREQGTYEQYF.

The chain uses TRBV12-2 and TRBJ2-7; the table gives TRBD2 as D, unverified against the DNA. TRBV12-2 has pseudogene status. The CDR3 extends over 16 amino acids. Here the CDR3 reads CASRILASGRGYEQYF. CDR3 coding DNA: TGTGCAAGTCGGATCCTGGCTAGCGGGAGGGGATACGAGCAGTACTTC.

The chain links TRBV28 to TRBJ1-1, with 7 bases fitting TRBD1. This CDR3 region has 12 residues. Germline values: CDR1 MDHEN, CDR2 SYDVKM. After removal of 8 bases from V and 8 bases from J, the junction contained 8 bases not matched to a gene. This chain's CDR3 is CASRQGTVEAFF. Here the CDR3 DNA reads TGTGCCAGCCGGCAGGGGACAGTAGAAGCTTTCTTT.

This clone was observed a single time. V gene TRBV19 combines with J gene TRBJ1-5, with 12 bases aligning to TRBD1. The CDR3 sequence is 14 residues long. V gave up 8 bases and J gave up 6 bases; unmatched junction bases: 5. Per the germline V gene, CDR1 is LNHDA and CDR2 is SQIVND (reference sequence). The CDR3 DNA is TGTGCCAGTGGGGGACAGGGGGCTCCTCAGCCCCAGCATTTT. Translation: CASGGQGAPQPQHF.

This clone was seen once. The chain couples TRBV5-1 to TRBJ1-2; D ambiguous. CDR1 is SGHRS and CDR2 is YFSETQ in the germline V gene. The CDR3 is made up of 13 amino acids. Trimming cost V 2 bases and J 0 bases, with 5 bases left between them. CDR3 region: CASSLHTNYGYTF. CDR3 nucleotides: TGCGCCAGCAGCTTACACACTAACTATGGCTACACCTTC. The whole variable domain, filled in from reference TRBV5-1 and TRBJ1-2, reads KAGVTQTPRYLIKTRGQQVTLSCSPISGHRSVSWYQQTPGQGLQFLFEYFSETQRNKGNFPGRFSGRQFSNSRSEMNVSTLELGDSALYLCASSLHTNYGYTFGSGTRLTVV.

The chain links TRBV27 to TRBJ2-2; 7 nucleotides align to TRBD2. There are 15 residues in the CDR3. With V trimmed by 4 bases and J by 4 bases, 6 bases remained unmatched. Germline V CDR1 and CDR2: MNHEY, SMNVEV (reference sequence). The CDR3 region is CASSSPGLITGELFF. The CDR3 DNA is TGTGCCAGCAGTTCCCCGGGACTAATCACCGGGGAGCTGTTTTTT.

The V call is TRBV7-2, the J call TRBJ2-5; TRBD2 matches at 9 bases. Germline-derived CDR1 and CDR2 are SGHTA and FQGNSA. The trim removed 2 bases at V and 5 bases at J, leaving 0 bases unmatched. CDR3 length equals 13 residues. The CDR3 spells CASSLTSGETQYF. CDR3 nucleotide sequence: TGTGCCAGCAGCTTAACTAGCGGGGAGACCCAGTACTTC.

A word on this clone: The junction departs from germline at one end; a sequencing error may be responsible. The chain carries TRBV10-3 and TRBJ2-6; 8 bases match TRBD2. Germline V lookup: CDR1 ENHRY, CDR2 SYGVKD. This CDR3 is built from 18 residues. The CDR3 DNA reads TGTGCCATCAGTGAGTCCATCGGGGGCCCGGGGGGGGCCAACGGCCTGACTTTC. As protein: CAISESIGGPGGANGLTF.

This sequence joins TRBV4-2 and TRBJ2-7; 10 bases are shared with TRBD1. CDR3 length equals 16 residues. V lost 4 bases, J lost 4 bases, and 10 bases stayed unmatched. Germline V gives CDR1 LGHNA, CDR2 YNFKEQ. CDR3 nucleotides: TGTGCCAGCAGCCCAAGAGGGACAGGGGATGGGTACGAGCAGTACTTC. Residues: CASSPRGTGDGYEQYF.